The sequence of this TCR beta chain was determined in a study of regulatory T cells in long-lasting Graves disease. Library construction for TCR beta used iRepertoire HTBI primers and Arm-PCR of CDR3 regions. TCRdb itself ran the multiplex PCR reads through MiXCR, one entry per CDR3 protein. The table lists around 400,000 distinct CDR3 sequences, about 15% of them singletons, with around 7.6% in the top ten. The J segment lost 0 bases and the V segment lost 5 bases, leaving 8 bases of the junction unmatched. The CDR3 covers 18 residues. Time point here: newly diagnosed GD, antithyroid drugs for less than 3 months. Preparation of the TCR library used RNA extracted from PBMCs. This clonotype has at least ten counts. These data were also reused for a study on T cells in Graves' hyperthyroidism and ophthalmopathy. That paper adds: Blood shared most expanded thyroid clonotypes above 0.001. Ophthalmopathy and stable hyperthyroidism were separated by a 13 V-J model.

The gene calls are TRBV12-3 or TRBV12-4 and TRBJ2-3; 13 bases map to TRBD2. The material sequenced was peripheral blood mononuclear cells (PBMCs), taken at new diagnosis, from a patient treated with antithyroid drugs. The TCR sequence derives from a woman aged 40 to 50 with Graves disease. CDR3 residues: CASSLGLAGVFSTDTQYF. The CDR3, as DNA: TGTGCCAGCAGTCTAGGACTAGCGGGAGTCTTTAGCACAGATACGCAGTATTTT.